This TCR beta chain comes out of a study of blood T cell repertoires in COVID-19. Study summary: Specimens from acute and convalescent COVID-19 originated in the United States, Italy and Spain. From T cells, B-cell-depleted T cells, or PBMCs came the material, which was cDNA or gDNA.

This CDR3 is built from 13 residues. V was shortened by 4 bases and J by 7 bases, with 13 bases between the two germline ends. Germline V gene data show CDR1 as LGHDT and CDR2 as YNNKEL (reference sequence). Authors' processing steps: Amplification of reference gene primers was used by the study to estimate nucleated cell counts. Data came from immunoSEQ multiplex PCR; TCRdb stores just in-frame clones and leaves some out. The DNA gave D and trimming, while V, J and clone size come from that table. Here the sample spans more than 200,000 clones, nearly 90% being singletons. The clonotype comes from a human donor in a cohort sampled during active COVID-19. Sequenced material: peripheral blood. The chain has TRBV3-1 (or the pseudogene TRBV3-2) and TRBJ1-2; D gene ambiguous. In nucleotides, the CDR3 is TGTGCCAGCAGCCCGCGGAAGAGCGGTGGCTACACCTTC. Its protein is CASSPRKSGGYTF.